These 19 T cell receptor beta chains came from one sample sequenced in a study of blood T cell repertoires in COVID-19. Only in-frame clones appear in the TCRdb table, and some are missing; sequencing was by immunoSEQ multiplex PCR. The table records 66,000 or so clones, 70% to 90% of them present only once. The sequenced material came from peripheral blood. All receptors derive from a man aged 45 to 65 with active COVID-19.

The genes are TRBV19 and TRBJ1-6; 8 bases match TRBD1. Germline lookup yields CDR1 LNHDA and CDR2 SQIVND (reference sequence). V dropped 11 bases and J dropped 7; count of bases not matched to a gene: 10. The CDR3 runs 14 residues. CDR3 coding DNA: TGTGCCTCCCGACAGGGGAACGGGAATTCACCCCTCCACTTT. It specifies CASRQGNGNSPLHF.

This sequence joins TRBV18 and TRBJ2-5; 8 nucleotides match TRBD1. V gave up 3 bases and J gave up 5 bases; unmatched junction bases: 11. There are 16 residues in the CDR3. Germline V CDR1 and CDR2: KGHSH, LQKENI. The chain's CDR3 is CASSPLGAGGVETQYF. The CDR3 nucleotides are TGTGCCAGCTCACCCCTGGGGGCAGGGGGCGTGGAGACCCAGTACTTC.

This clone was seen only a few times. The CDR3 spells CASSLGQRNSPLHF. The CDR3 DNA follows: TGTGCCAGCAGCCTCGGACAGCGTAATTCACCCCTCCACTTT. The rearrangement uses TRBV7-9 and TRBJ1-6, with a weak D call TRBD1 (6 bases). The CDR3 is 14 amino acids. Germline assignment: CDR1 SEHNR and CDR2 FQNEAQ (reference sequence). V gave up 5 bases and J gave up 6 bases, with 11 bases separating them.

The chain joins TRBV2 to TRBJ2-5, with TRBD2 as a possible D gene (6 bases). The CDR3 covers 12 residues. Germline V gene data show CDR1 as SNHLY and CDR2 as FYNNEI. V gave up 8 bases and J gave up 6 bases, with 13 bases separating them. As DNA, the CDR3 is TGTGCCAGCGGGACTCGCGAGAAGACCCAGTACTTC. This translates into CASGTREKTQYF.

The chain links TRBV10-2 to TRBJ2-1, with 12 nucleotides matching TRBD1. The V gene end was trimmed by 5 bases and the J gene end by 8 bases; junction bases not matched to a gene: 7. The CDR3 totals 15 residues. Germline CDR1 is WSHSY and CDR2 is SAAADI. CDR3 residues: CASSPGTGGRYEQFF. The CDR3 DNA is TGCGCCAGCAGTCCCGGGACAGGGGGCAGGTATGAGCAGTTCTTC.

This clone was seen a single time. J is TRBJ1-3 and V is TRBV7-9; no definite D call. This CDR3 region has 15 residues. The germline V and J ends were trimmed by 4 bases and 0 bases, with 10 bases remaining between them. Germline assignment: CDR1 SEHNR and CDR2 FQNEAQ (reference sequence). CDR3 protein: CASSSRGGSGNTIYF. For the CDR3, the DNA is TGTGCCAGCAGCTCAAGAGGAGGCTCTGGAAACACCATATATTTT.

The V and J genes are TRBV19 and TRBJ1-2; possibly TRBD1 for D (5 bases). V lost 3 bases and J 2 bases, leaving 19 bases between the germline ends. CDR3 size: 17 residues. CDR1 is LNHDA and CDR2 is SQIVND in the germline V gene (reference sequence). The CDR3 is CASSIMARVSTNYGYTF. CDR3 DNA sequence: TGTGCCAGTAGTATTATGGCCAGGGTATCTACGAACTATGGCTACACCTTC.

V is TRBV18 and J is TRBJ2-1, with 9 bases aligning to TRBD2. There are 14 residues in the CDR3. CDR1 KGHSH and CDR2 LQKENI come from the germline V gene. Trimming removed 1 base from V and 9 bases from J; junction bases left unmatched: 4. The CDR3 DNA sequence: TGTGCCAGCTCACCACAAGCTAGCGGGGCTGAGCAGTTCTTC. Translating it yields CASSPQASGAEQFF.

The gene calls are TRBV4-2 and TRBJ2-1, with D possibly TRBD2 on 6 matching bases. The germline V and J ends were trimmed by 0 bases and 8 bases, with 14 bases remaining between them. The CDR3 is made up of 15 amino acids. From germline, CDR1 is LGHNA and CDR2 YNFKEQ. The CDR3, as DNA: TGTGCCAGCAGCCAAGATCCCCGCGGGGAGGATGAGCAGTTCTTC. Translated: CASSQDPRGEDEQFF.

This chain joins TRBV3-1 (or the pseudogene TRBV3-2) and TRBJ2-7; 9 nucleotides line up with TRBD1. V shed 4 bases, J shed 2 bases, and the junction held 3 bases outside the gene matches. Germline CDR1 is LGHDT and CDR2 is YNNKEL (reference sequence). The CDR3 runs 14 residues. The CDR3 coding sequence is TGTGCCAGCAGCCGGGACAGGGCGACCTACGAGCAGTACTTC. It is translated as CASSRDRATYEQYF.

The chain has TRBV4-1 and TRBJ1-1; no clear D gene. Germline CDR1 MGHRA, CDR2 YSYEKL. Trimming stripped 5 bases from V and 4 bases from J, with 11 bases between. This CDR3 spans 13 amino acids. CDR3 DNA sequence: TGCGCCAGCAGCTCACGAAGCGCCACTGAAGCTTTCTTT. Translating it yields CASSSRSATEAFF.

This sequence joins TRBV2 and TRBJ1-1; D uncertain. Germline CDR1 SNHLY, CDR2 FYNNEI. This CDR3 comprises 12 residues. With 5 bases removed from V and 8 bases from J, the gap between germline ends came to 12 bases. The CDR3 loop is CASSRQRVEAFF. The CDR3 region has the DNA TGTGCCAGCAGTCGACAACGCGTGGAAGCTTTCTTT.

This clone came up a few times. The gene calls are TRBV5-5 and TRBJ1-1; no definite D call. Per the germline V gene, CDR1 is SGHKS and CDR2 is YYEKEE (reference sequence). V was pared by 2 bases and J by 5 bases, with 7 bases between. The CDR3 runs to 12 residues. The CDR3 reads CASSFGETEAFF. As DNA, the CDR3 is TGTGCCAGCAGCTTCGGAGAAACTGAAGCTTTCTTT.

The genes are TRBV11-2 and TRBJ2-1; 7 nucleotides match TRBD1. The J segment lost 2 bases and the V segment lost 2 bases, leaving 3 bases of the junction unmatched. Germline CDR1 reads SGHAT; CDR2 reads FQNNGV. CDR3 length equals 15 residues. The CDR3 nucleotides read TGTGCCAGCAGCTTAAACAGGGGCCCCTACAATGAGCAGTTCTTC. This sequence encodes CASSLNRGPYNEQFF.

The V and J genes are TRBV18 and TRBJ2-7; TRBD1 aligns across 10 bases. The J segment lost 0 bases and the V segment lost 3 bases, leaving 11 bases of the junction unmatched. Germline V gene data show CDR1 as KGHSH and CDR2 as LQKENI. The CDR3 spans 18 residues. CDR3 sequence (DNA): TGTGCCAGCTCACCCGGGACAGGGGTGGGGGTGAGCTCCTACGAGCAGTACTTC. It codes for CASSPGTGVGVSSYEQYF.

With respect to this clone: This sample also contains other DNA sequences that code for the same CDR3. The V call is TRBV7-2, the J call TRBJ2-5; 10 bases are shared with TRBD2. After removal of 1 base from V and 2 bases from J, the junction contained 1 base not matched to a gene. Looked up from germline, CDR1 is SGHTA and CDR2 is FQGNSA. This CDR3 contains 15 residues. CDR3 region: CASSLVAGGQETQYF. The CDR3 DNA follows: TGTGCCAGCAGCTTAGTAGCGGGGGGACAAGAGACCCAGTACTTC.

The V and J genes are TRBV15 and TRBJ2-2; 8 bases map to TRBD2. The length of the CDR3 is 16 residues. Losses at the gene ends were 2 bases for V and 3 bases for J; bases not matched to a gene: 5. Germline CDR1 reads LNHNV; CDR2 reads YYDKDF (reference sequence). CDR3 region: CATSRSGGVDTGELFF. CDR3 nucleotide sequence: TGTGCCACCAGCAGATCCGGGGGGGTAGACACCGGGGAGCTGTTTTTT.

Here the CDR3 reads CASSPSNGETQYF. The CDR3 region has the DNA TGTGCCAGCTCACCGTCAAACGGGGAGACCCAGTACTTC. This chain links TRBV18 with TRBJ2-5, with D unclear. This CDR3 has 13 residues. CDR1 is KGHSH and CDR2 is LQKENI in the germline V gene. V lost 3 bases and J lost 5, with 10 bases in between.

The CDR3 is CAWTTGSSYNEQFF. CDR3 in DNA: TGTGCCTGGACCACAGGGAGCTCCTACAATGAGCAGTTCTTC. This chain connects TRBV30 to TRBJ2-1, with D tentatively TRBD1 (6 bases). The V end lost 4 bases, the J end lost 0 bases, and 10 bases lay between the germline ends. The length of the CDR3 is 14 residues. Germline CDR1 and CDR2: GTSNPN and SVGIG (reference sequence).